This TCR beta chain was sequenced for a study of shared clonotypes between healthy human individuals. The assay was immunoSEQ multiplex PCR, and TCRdb's table has in-frame clones only and misses some. Of under 600,000 clones listed, roughly 79% are singletons. Germline values: CDR1 SQVTM, CDR2 ANQGSEA. V was cut by 7 bases and J by 9 bases, with 19 bases left in between. The CDR3 loop spans 13 amino acids. Around 90 million PBMCs served as the genomic DNA source for unsorted samples. The sequencing sample was made of PBMCs. The chain recombines TRBV29-1 with TRBJ2-1; D tentatively fits TRBD1 or TRBD2 (5 bases each). This sequence was found in a woman aged 40-49 years in good health. Some clones in this sample may be carry-over from other donors' samples. CDR3 nucleotides: TGCAGCGCCCCCAGGACGGGGCTGGGTGAGCAGTTCTTC. This translates into CSAPRTGLGEQFF.